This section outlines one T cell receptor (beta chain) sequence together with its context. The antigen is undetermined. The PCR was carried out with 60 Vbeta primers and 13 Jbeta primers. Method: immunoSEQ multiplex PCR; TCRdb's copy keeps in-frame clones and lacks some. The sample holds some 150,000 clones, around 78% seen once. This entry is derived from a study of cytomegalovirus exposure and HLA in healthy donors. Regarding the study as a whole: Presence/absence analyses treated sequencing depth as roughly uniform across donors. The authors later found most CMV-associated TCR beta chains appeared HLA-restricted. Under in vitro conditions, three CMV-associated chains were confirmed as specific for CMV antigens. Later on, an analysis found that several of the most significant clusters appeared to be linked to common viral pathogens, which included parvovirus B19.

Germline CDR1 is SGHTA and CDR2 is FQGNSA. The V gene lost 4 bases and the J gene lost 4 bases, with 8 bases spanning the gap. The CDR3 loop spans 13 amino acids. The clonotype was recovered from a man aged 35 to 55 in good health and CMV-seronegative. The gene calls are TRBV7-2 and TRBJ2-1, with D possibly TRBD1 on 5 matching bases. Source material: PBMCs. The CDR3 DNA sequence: TGTGCCAGCAGCTCCCAGGGTTACAATGAGCAGTTCTTC. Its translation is CASSSQGYNEQFF.